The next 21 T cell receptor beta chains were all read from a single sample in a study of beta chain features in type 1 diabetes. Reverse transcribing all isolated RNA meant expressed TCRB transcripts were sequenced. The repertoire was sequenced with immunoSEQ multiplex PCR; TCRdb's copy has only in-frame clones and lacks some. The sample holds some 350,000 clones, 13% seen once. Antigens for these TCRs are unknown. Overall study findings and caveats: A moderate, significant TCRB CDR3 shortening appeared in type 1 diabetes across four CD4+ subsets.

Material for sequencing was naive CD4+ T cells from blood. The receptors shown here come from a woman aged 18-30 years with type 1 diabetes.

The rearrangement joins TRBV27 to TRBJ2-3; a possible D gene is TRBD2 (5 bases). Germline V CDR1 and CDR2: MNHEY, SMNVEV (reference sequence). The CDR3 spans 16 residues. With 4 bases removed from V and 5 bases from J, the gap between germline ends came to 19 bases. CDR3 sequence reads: CASSSKAWAGRDTQYF. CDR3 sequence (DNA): TGTGCCAGCAGTTCCAAGGCTTGGGCGGGCCGAGATACGCAGTATTTT.

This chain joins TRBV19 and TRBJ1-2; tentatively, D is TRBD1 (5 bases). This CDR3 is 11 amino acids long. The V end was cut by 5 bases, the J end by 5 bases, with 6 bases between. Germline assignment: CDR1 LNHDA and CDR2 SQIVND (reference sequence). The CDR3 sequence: CASSRGYGYTF. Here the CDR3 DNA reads TGTGCCAGTAGTCGGGGGTATGGCTACACCTTC.

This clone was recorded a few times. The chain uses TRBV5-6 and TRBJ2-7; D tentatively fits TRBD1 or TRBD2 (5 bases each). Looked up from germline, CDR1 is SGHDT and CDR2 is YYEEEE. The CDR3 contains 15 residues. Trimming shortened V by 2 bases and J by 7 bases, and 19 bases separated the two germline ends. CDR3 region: CASSFGRGPGREQYV. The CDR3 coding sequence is TGTGCCAGCAGCTTCGGAAGAGGGCCGGGGCGGGAGCAGTACGTC.

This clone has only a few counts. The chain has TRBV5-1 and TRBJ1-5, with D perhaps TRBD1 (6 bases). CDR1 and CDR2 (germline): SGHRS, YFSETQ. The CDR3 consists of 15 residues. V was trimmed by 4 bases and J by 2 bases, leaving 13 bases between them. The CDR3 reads CASSLQGPGNQPQHF. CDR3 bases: TGCGCCAGCAGCCTACAGGGTCCCGGCAATCAGCCCCAGCATTTT.

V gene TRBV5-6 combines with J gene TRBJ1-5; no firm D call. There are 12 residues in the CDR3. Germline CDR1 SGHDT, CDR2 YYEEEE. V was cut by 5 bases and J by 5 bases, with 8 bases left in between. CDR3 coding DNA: TGTGCCAGCAGTGTCAGTGATCAGCCCCAGCATTTT. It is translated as CASSVSDQPQHF.

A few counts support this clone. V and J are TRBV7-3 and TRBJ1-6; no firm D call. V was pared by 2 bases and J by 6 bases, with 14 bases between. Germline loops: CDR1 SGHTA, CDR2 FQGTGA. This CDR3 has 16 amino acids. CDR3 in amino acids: CASSLGARGINSPLHF. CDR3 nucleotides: TGTGCCAGCAGCTTAGGCGCCCGCGGAATTAATTCACCCCTCCACTTT.

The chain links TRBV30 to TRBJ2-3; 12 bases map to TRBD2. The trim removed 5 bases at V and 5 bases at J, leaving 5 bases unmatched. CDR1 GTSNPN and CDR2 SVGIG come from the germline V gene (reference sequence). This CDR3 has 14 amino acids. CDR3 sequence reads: CAWGGLAGIDTQYF. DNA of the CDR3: TGTGCCTGGGGGGGACTAGCGGGTATAGATACGCAGTATTTT.

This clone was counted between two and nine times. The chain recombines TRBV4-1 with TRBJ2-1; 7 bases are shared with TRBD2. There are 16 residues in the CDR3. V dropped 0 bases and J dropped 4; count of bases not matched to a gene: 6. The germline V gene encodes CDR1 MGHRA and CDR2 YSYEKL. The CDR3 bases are TGCGCCAGCAGCCAAGACTCGGGGGGACTTTACAATGAGCAGTTCTTC. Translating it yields CASSQDSGGLYNEQFF.

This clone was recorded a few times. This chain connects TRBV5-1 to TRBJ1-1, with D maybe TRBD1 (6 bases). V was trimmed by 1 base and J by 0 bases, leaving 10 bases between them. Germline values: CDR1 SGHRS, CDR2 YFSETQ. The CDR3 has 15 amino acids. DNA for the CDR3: TGCGCCAGCAGCTTGTTCACAGGGATGAACACTGAAGCTTTCTTT. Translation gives CASSLFTGMNTEAFF.

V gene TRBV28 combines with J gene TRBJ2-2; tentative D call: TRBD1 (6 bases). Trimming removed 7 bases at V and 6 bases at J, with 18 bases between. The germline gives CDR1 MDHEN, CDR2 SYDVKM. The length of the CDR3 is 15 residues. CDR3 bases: TGTGCCAGCACCCTGGGACAATCGGTTTCCGGGGAGCTGTTTTTT. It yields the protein CASTLGQSVSGELFF.

CDR3 protein: CASSPLGADTEAFF. As DNA, the CDR3 is TGTGCCAGCTCACCTCTTGGGGCTGACACTGAAGCTTTCTTT. The J gene is TRBJ1-1, the V gene TRBV18, with D perhaps matching TRBD1 (5 bases). Germline V CDR1 and CDR2: KGHSH, LQKENI. The V gene lost 3 bases and the J gene lost 3 bases, with 11 bases spanning the gap. The CDR3 has 14 residues.

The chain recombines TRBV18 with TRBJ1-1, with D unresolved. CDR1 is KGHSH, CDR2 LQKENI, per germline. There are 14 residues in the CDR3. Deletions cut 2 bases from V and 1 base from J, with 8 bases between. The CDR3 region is CASSPSRKNTEAFF. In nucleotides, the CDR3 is TGTGCCAGCTCACCATCTAGAAAGAACACTGAAGCTTTCTTT. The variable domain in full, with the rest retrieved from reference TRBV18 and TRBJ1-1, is NAGVMQNPRHLVRRRGQEARLRCSPMKGHSHVYWYRQLPEEGLKFMVYLQKENIIDESGMPKERFSAEFPKEGPSILRIQQVVRGDSAAYFCASSPSRKNTEAFFGQGTRLTVV.

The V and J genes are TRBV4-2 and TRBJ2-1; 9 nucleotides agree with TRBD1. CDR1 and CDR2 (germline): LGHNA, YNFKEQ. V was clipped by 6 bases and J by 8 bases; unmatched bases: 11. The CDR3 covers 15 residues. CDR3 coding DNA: TGTGCCAGCAGAAGTGGACAGGGGACTTTCGATGAGCAGTTCTTC. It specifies CASRSGQGTFDEQFF.

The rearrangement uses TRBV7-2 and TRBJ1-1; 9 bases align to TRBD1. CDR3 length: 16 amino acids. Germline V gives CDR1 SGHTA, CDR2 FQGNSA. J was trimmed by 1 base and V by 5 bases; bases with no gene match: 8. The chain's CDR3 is CASSRDRVGGNTEAFF. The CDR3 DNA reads TGTGCCAGCAGCCGGGACAGGGTAGGAGGGAACACTGAAGCTTTCTTT.

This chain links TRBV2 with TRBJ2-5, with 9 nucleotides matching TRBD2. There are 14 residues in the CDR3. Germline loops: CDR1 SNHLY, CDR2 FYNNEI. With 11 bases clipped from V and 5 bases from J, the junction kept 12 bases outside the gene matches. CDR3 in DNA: TGTGCCTCCTCCCGACCCACTAGCGGGGAGACCCAGTACTTC. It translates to CASSRPTSGETQYF.

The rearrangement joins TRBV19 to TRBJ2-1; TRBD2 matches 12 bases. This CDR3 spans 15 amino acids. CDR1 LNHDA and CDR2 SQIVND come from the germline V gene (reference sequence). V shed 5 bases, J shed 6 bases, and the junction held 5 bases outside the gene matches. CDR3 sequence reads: CASSVSGLAGNEQFF. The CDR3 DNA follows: TGTGCCAGTAGTGTCTCGGGACTAGCGGGCAATGAGCAGTTCTTC.

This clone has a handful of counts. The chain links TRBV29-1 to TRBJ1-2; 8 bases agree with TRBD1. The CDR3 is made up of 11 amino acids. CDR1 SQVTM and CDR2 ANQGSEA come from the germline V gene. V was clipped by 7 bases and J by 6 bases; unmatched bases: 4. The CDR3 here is CSATGGNGYTF. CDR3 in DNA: TGCAGCGCTACAGGGGGTAATGGCTACACCTTC.

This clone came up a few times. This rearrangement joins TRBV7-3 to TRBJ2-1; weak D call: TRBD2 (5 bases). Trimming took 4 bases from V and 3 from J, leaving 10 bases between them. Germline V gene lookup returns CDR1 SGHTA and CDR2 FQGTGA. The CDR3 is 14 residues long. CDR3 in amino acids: CASSWTPNYNEQFF. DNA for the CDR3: TGTGCCAGCAGCTGGACTCCTAACTACAATGAGCAGTTCTTC.

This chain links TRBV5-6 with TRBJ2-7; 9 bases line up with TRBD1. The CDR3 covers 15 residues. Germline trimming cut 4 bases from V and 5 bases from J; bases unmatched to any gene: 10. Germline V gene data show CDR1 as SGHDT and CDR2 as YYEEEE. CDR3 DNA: TGTGCCAGCAGCGGGAACAGGGGGCGCAAGAACGAGCAGTACTTC. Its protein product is CASSGNRGRKNEQYF. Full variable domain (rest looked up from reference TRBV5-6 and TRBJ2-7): DAGVTQSPTHLIKTRGQQVTLRCSPKSGHDTVSWYQQALGQGPQFIFQYYEEEERQRGNFPDRFSGHQFPNYSSELNVNALLLGDSALYLCASSGNRGRKNEQYFGPGTRLTVT.

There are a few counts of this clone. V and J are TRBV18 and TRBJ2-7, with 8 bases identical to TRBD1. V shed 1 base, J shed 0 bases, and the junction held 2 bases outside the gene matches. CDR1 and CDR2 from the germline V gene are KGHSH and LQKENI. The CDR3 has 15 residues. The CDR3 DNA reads TGTGCCAGCTCACCACGGACAGGGAGCTCCTACGAGCAGTACGTC. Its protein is CASSPRTGSSYEQYV.

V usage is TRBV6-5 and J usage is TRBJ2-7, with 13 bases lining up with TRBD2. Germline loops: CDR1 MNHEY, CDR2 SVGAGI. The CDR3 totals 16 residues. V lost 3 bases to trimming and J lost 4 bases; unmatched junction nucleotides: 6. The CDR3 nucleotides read TGTGCCAGCAGTTATCGGACTAGCGGGAGAAAGTACGAGCAGTACGTC. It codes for CASSYRTSGRKYEQYV.